Described below is a single T cell receptor (beta chain) sequence and its context. Its antigen is unidentified. This CDR3 contains 13 residues. CDR1 and CDR2 from the germline V gene are MNHEY and SVGAGI. With 8 bases removed from V and 4 bases from J, the gap between germline ends came to 14 bases. Generated by immunoSEQ multiplex PCR, the TCRdb table keeps only in-frame clones and is missing some. The sample includes over 150,000 clones, about nine tenths of them seen just once. This specimen belongs to a study of T cell responses to AZD1222 COVID-19 vaccine. Study-level findings and limits: Close to half of spike-specific TCRs reportedly recognize unmutated variant regions.

This clonotype originated in an adult in good health. The chain carries TRBV6-5 and TRBJ1-1, with a weak D call TRBD1 (6 bases). The source material was peripheral blood, sampled on day 0 of AZD1222 vaccination. This CDR3 is CASLGAISTEAFF. CDR3 nucleotide sequence: TGTGCCAGCCTGGGGGCCATAAGCACTGAAGCTTTCTTT.